The T cell receptor beta chain under discussion was sequenced for a study of CD8+ T cells in alopecia areata. Following RNA extraction, reverse transcription yielded cDNA that acted as the sequencing template. Profiling relied on immunoSEQ multiplex PCR, and the TCRdb table lists in-frame clones only, not all of them. This table has fewer than 200,000 clones, 58% appearing once. CDR3 length: 15 residues. Per the germline V gene, CDR1 is GTSNPN and CDR2 is SVGIG (reference sequence). After removal of 3 bases from V and 5 bases from J, the junction contained 11 bases not matched to a gene. Treatment: oral pan-JAK inhibitor, 5-10 mg twice daily.

The clonotype was recovered from a human donor with alopecia areata. The chain recombines TRBV30 with TRBJ2-5, with 8 bases that match TRBD1. This specimen consisted of CD4+ T cells sorted from blood, obtained at approximately week 60, from a patient treated with tofacitinib. The CDR3 sequence: CAWSPGQGYAETQYF. The DNA for the CDR3 is TGTGCCTGGAGCCCCGGACAGGGATATGCGGAGACCCAGTACTTC.